One and the same sample provided the 21 T cell receptor beta chains below, sequenced in a study of shared clonotypes between healthy human individuals. The table came from immunoSEQ multiplex PCR; TCRdb's copy has only in-frame clones and leaves some out. Of about 2.3 million clones listed, approximately 95% were seen once; the top ten hold about 0.39%. The specimen sequenced was naive CD4+ T cells from PBMCs. Subset here: CD45RA+ positively selected. Every receptor here comes from a man between 18 and 35 years old in good health. Some clones in this sample may be carry-over from other donors' samples.

The J gene is TRBJ2-2, the V gene TRBV21-1; the DNA was not compared with TRBD2, the D call given in the table. TRBV21-1 counts as a pseudogene. This CDR3 region has 12 residues. The CDR3 sequence is CASRRDIGELFF. CDR3 in DNA: TGTGCCAGCAGGAGGGATATCGGGGAGCTGTTTTTT.

This chain connects TRBV19 to TRBJ1-1; 7 bases align to TRBD1. Germline CDR1 and CDR2: LNHDA and SQIVND (reference sequence). V lost 4 bases and J lost 1; bases outside the gene matches: 6. The CDR3 sequence is 15 residues long. CDR3 in amino acids: CASSTRGGRNTEAFF. CDR3 DNA: TGTGCCAGTAGTACCCGAGGGGGCAGGAACACTGAAGCTTTCTTT.

The DNA of the CDR3 is TGTGCCAGCAGCAAAGTGTTAAGACAGGGTGGCTACGAGCAGTACTTC. Its protein is CASSKVLRQGGYEQYF. This rearrangement joins TRBV21-1 to TRBJ2-7; the D call of TRBD1 is as the table states it, not checked on the DNA. TRBV21-1 is annotated as a pseudogene. CDR3 length: 16 residues.

The chain couples TRBV2 to TRBJ1-2; 8 bases are shared with TRBD1. Germline assignment: CDR1 SNHLY and CDR2 FYNNEI. V trimming: 4 bases; J trimming: 8 bases; junction bases outside the gene matches: 9. CDR3 length: 14 residues. This chain's CDR3 is CASSGQGASPGYTF. The CDR3 coding sequence is TGTGCCAGCAGTGGCCAGGGGGCAAGCCCAGGCTACACCTTC.

This chain connects TRBV15 to TRBJ2-7; tentatively, D is TRBD1 (5 bases). V lost 11 bases and J 0 bases, leaving 17 bases between the germline ends. In germline, CDR1 is LNHNV, CDR2 YYDKDF (reference sequence). The CDR3 runs to 14 residues. The DNA of the CDR3 is TGTGCCGAAAGACCCCGGACAACCTCCTACGAGCAGTACTTC. Translation: CAERPRTTSYEQYF.

The chain recombines TRBV2 with TRBJ2-2; D is possibly TRBD1 or TRBD2 (6 bases each). V lost 4 bases and J 6 bases, leaving 15 bases between the germline ends. Germline V CDR1 and CDR2: SNHLY, FYNNEI. The CDR3 extends over 15 amino acids. CDR3 nucleotides: TGTGCCAGCAGTGCGGAGGGGACAAAAGCCGGGGAGCTGTTTTTT. Translated: CASSAEGTKAGELFF. Drawing the rest from reference TRBV2 and TRBJ2-2, the complete variable domain is EPEVTQTPSHQVTQMGQEVILRCVPISNHLYFYWYRQILGQKVEFLVSFYNNEISEKSEIFDDQFSVERPDGSNFTLKIRSTKLEDSAMYFCASSAEGTKAGELFFGEGSRLTVL.

The chain links TRBV28 to TRBJ1-1; 7 bases align to TRBD1. V gave up 5 bases and J gave up 4 bases; unmatched junction bases: 10. Germline V gene lookup returns CDR1 MDHEN and CDR2 SYDVKM. CDR3 size: 15 residues. CDR3 nucleotide sequence: TGTGCCAGCAGTCCAGCCAGGGGGATTCGCACTGAAGCTTTCTTT. Its protein product is CASSPARGIRTEAFF.

The CDR3 nucleotides are TGTGCCAGCAGCCAACTTGCGCAGGGTCTAGAGACCCAGTACTTC. This encodes CASSQLAQGLETQYF. The chain links TRBV14 to TRBJ2-5, with a possible D match to TRBD1 (5 bases). This CDR3 region has 15 residues. Germline V gene sequence: CDR1 SGHDN, CDR2 FVKESK. V lost 2 bases to trimming and J lost 4 bases, with 14 bases between them.

V and J are TRBV27 and TRBJ2-3, with 9 bases matching TRBD1. Germline CDR1 MNHEY, CDR2 SMNVEV (reference sequence). CDR3 length: 16 amino acids. V lost 8 bases to trimming and J lost 6 bases; unmatched junction nucleotides: 15. The CDR3 reads CASSWGTGIAEDTQYF. CDR3 sequence (DNA): TGTGCCAGCTCCTGGGGGACAGGGATCGCAGAGGATACGCAGTATTTT.

The rearrangement joins TRBV30 to TRBJ2-1, with 9 bases lining up with TRBD1. Germline values: CDR1 GTSNPN, CDR2 SVGIG (reference sequence). The CDR3 loop spans 15 amino acids. V shed 4 bases, J shed 10 bases, and the junction held 14 bases outside the gene matches. CDR3: CAWMVPGTGWVEQFF. In DNA, the CDR3 is TGTGCCTGGATGGTTCCCGGGACAGGGTGGGTCGAGCAGTTCTTC.

The chain joins TRBV4-1 to TRBJ1-5, with 7 bases that match TRBD1. Per the germline V gene, CDR1 is MGHRA and CDR2 is YSYEKL. This CDR3 contains 16 residues. Germline trimming cut 4 bases from V and 0 bases from J; bases unmatched to any gene: 6. The DNA of the CDR3 is TGCGCCAGCAGCCCTCCCGGACAGGATAGCAATCAGCCCCAGCATTTT. Protein sequence: CASSPPGQDSNQPQHF.

A remark on this clone: One junction end does not reproduce the germline sequence, and a read error may be involved. This sequence joins TRBV15 and TRBJ1-4; D gene ambiguous. The CDR3 runs to 13 residues. The germline V gene has CDR1 LNHNV and CDR2 YYDKDF (reference sequence). The CDR3 DNA reads TGTGCCACCAGTAGAGGGCATCCTGGAAAACTGTTTTTT. It encodes CATSRGHPGKLFF.

The chain couples TRBV2 to TRBJ2-7, with D unclear. CDR1 is SNHLY, CDR2 FYNNEI, per germline. The CDR3 contains 13 residues. Trimming removed 4 bases at V and 7 bases at J, with 14 bases between. CDR3 residues: CASSARFRWEQYF. CDR3 coding DNA: TGTGCCAGCAGTGCCCGCTTTCGGTGGGAGCAGTACTTC.

The V call is TRBV28, the J call TRBJ2-1; D is unclear. V was clipped by 5 bases and J by 13 bases, with 18 bases between them. CDR1 is MDHEN and CDR2 is SYDVKM in the germline V gene. There are 13 residues in the CDR3. The CDR3 is CASSLRSARPQFF. The DNA of the CDR3 is TGTGCCAGCAGTCTAAGATCAGCACGGCCACAGTTCTTC.

This clone has only one observation. The V call is TRBV7-2, the J call TRBJ2-7; D may be TRBD1 (6 bases). CDR1 and CDR2 (germline): SGHTA, FQGNSA. Trimming removed 5 bases at V and 2 bases at J, with 16 bases between. This CDR3 region has 15 residues. CDR3 region: CASSPRGTIPYEQYF. In DNA, the CDR3 is TGTGCCAGCAGCCCACGAGGGACAATACCCTACGAGCAGTACTTC.

CDR3 nucleotides: TGTGCCAGCAGCCCTCCGGGCGGGAGATCCGTCGGGGAGCTGTTTTTT. Its protein product is CASSPPGGRSVGELFF. The chain is built from TRBV7-3 and TRBJ2-2; TRBD2 agrees at 7 bases. Germline loops: CDR1 SGHTA, CDR2 FQGTGA. The CDR3 length is 16 residues. V gave up 5 bases and J gave up 7 bases; unmatched junction bases: 13. Using reference TRBV7-3 and TRBJ2-2 for the parts outside the CDR3, the full variable domain is GAGVSQTPSNKVTEKGKYVELRCDPISGHTALYWYRQSLGQGPEFLIYFQGTGAADDSGLPNDRFFAVRPEGSVSTLKIQRTERGDSAVYLCASSPPGGRSVGELFFGEGSRLTVL.

This chain joins TRBV10-3 and TRBJ2-7; D possibly corresponds to TRBD1 (6 bases). V shed 10 bases and J shed 2 bases, with 9 bases lying between them. The CDR3 covers 11 residues. Germline-derived CDR1 and CDR2 are ENHRY and SYGVKD. The CDR3 DNA is TGTGCCACGGGACAAGCCTACGAGCAGTACTTC. Protein: CATGQAYEQYF.

Remarks on this clone: Other nucleotide sequences from this sample produce the same CDR3. The chain couples TRBV9 to TRBJ2-7; the D gene is possibly TRBD1 (5 bases). Looked up from germline, CDR1 is SGDLS and CDR2 is YYNGEE. V dropped 0 bases and J dropped 2 bases, with 9 bases sitting between them. The CDR3 is 14 residues long. The CDR3 DNA is TGTGCCAGCAGCGTAGGGGGCGGCCCCTACGAGCAGTACTTC. It specifies CASSVGGGPYEQYF.

The V gene is TRBV9, the J gene TRBJ2-2; 10 bases are shared with TRBD2. CDR3 length: 19 residues. CDR1 SGDLS and CDR2 YYNGEE come from the germline V gene. J gave up 4 bases and V 1 base, and 13 bases lay outside the gene matches. The CDR3 here is CASSVLGLAGVSGTGELFF. The CDR3 DNA reads TGTGCCAGCAGCGTATTAGGGCTAGCGGGAGTCTCGGGCACCGGGGAGCTGTTTTTT.

V and J are TRBV11-2 and TRBJ1-5, with D possibly TRBD1 on 5 matching bases. This CDR3 region has 16 residues. V lost 0 bases, J lost 5 bases, and 14 bases lay in between. The germline V gene has CDR1 SGHAT and CDR2 FQNNGV. The CDR3: CASSLDAGRTYQPQHF. The CDR3 bases are TGTGCCAGCAGCTTAGATGCGGGGCGGACCTATCAGCCCCAGCATTTT.

The chain carries TRBV6-5 and TRBJ1-1; perhaps TRBD1 as D (5 bases). The CDR3 spans 12 residues. Germline V gene data show CDR1 as MNHEY and CDR2 as SVGAGI. V lost 10 bases and J 4 bases, leaving 13 bases between the germline ends. CDR3 sequence (DNA): TGTGCCACCGGGGCGGGGGGCACTGAAGCTTTCTTT. It encodes CATGAGGTEAFF.